Listed here are 21 T cell receptor beta chains from one sample, sequenced in a study of CD8 T cells in Susac syndrome (dated by TCRdb to the late 2010s). The library was built by means of the immunoSEQ multiplex PCR assay. RNA was extracted using the RNeasy kit, and roughly 0.45 to 1 microgram was reverse transcribed with random hexamers. TCRdb itself trimmed the public reads at Q25 with fastp, ran MiXCR and retained productive beta chains. Each CDR3 protein gets just one entry, which takes the most common genes and DNA from the rows behind it. A total of over 120,000 distinct CDR3 sequences appear in this sample, 95% of them only once. The ten biggest clones cover about 0.14% of the sample. The source material was CD4+ T cells from PBMCs. The source of these receptors is a human donor with Susac syndrome.

The chain has TRBV20-1 and TRBJ2-7; 13 bases fit TRBD2. The CDR3 is 15 residues long. The V gene end was trimmed by 5 bases and the J gene end by 3 bases; junction bases not matched to a gene: 7. Germline values: CDR1 DFQATT, CDR2 SNEGSKA (reference sequence). CDR3 in DNA: TGCAGTGCTTTCGGACTAGCGGGAGTTTACTACGAGCAGTACTTC. It encodes CSAFGLAGVYYEQYF.

The chain joins TRBV25-1 to TRBJ2-1; D not resolved. Trimming took off 1 base at V and 10 bases at J, with 11 bases between the two ends. The CDR3 loop spans 13 amino acids. Germline assignment: CDR1 MGHDK and CDR2 SYGVNS. CDR3 sequence: CASSESDPIEQFF. CDR3 DNA sequence: TGTGCCAGCAGTGAATCTGACCCCATCGAGCAGTTCTTC.

This chain's CDR3 is CASSYALGQGFTF. The CDR3 region has the DNA TGTGCCAGCAGCTACGCACTGGGACAGGGATTCACCTTC. This sequence joins TRBV14 and TRBJ1-2, with 9 nucleotides matching TRBD1. CDR1 and CDR2 (germline): SGHDN, FVKESK. J lost 13 bases, V lost 5 bases, and 11 bases had no gene match. The CDR3 is 13 amino acids.

The genes are TRBV20-1 and TRBJ1-2, with TRBD1 matching 7 bases. The V gene's germline CDR1 is DFQATT and CDR2 SNEGSKA (reference sequence). This CDR3 has 15 residues. J gave up 7 bases and V 6 bases, and 17 bases lay outside the gene matches. Here the CDR3 reads CSAPTHNRGDSGYTF. The CDR3 DNA follows: TGCAGTGCCCCAACTCATAACAGGGGAGATTCTGGCTACACCTTC.

The V gene is TRBV9, the J gene TRBJ2-5, with D perhaps matching TRBD2 (6 bases). V was trimmed by 5 bases and J by 2 bases, leaving 13 bases between them. The CDR3 contains 14 residues. Germline CDR1 SGDLS, CDR2 YYNGEE. The CDR3: CASSYGLKQETQYF. The CDR3 DNA is TGTGCCAGCAGTTACGGACTAAAACAAGAGACCCAGTACTTC.

This clonotype has a single count. The rearrangement joins TRBV12-3 or TRBV12-4 to TRBJ1-4; the match to TRBD1 covers 11 bases. The junction had 6 bases not matched to a gene; V was cut back by 5 bases and J by 10 bases. There are 14 residues in the CDR3. Here the CDR3 DNA reads TGTGCCAGCAGTCTCGGACAGGGGGCGGGAAAACTGTTTTTT. Translating it yields CASSLGQGAGKLFF.

The V and J genes are TRBV5-1 and TRBJ2-7; D is ambiguous. Germline assignment: CDR1 SGHRS and CDR2 YFSETQ. This CDR3 spans 14 amino acids. Trimming cost V 2 bases and J 1 base, with 10 bases left between them. CDR3 protein: CASSLSTESYEQYF. CDR3 in DNA: TGCGCCAGCAGCTTATCGACGGAATCCTACGAGCAGTACTTC.

V is TRBV7-2 and J is TRBJ2-7, with a tentative D call TRBD2 (5 bases). Per the germline V gene, CDR1 is SGHTA and CDR2 is FQGNSA. V was pared by 5 bases and J by 1 base, with 12 bases between. The CDR3 consists of 14 residues. CDR3 in amino acids: CASSPPRGSYEQYF. The CDR3 DNA follows: TGTGCCAGCAGCCCACCGCGAGGGTCCTACGAGCAGTACTTC.

DNA of the CDR3: TGTGCCAGCAGTTCTTCCGAGCAGTACTTC. It specifies CASSSSEQYF. The chain carries TRBV27 and TRBJ2-7; D is undetermined. Germline V lookup: CDR1 MNHEY, CDR2 SMNVEV (reference sequence). The length of the CDR3 is 10 residues. V lost 4 bases to trimming and J lost 6 bases, with 4 bases between them.

This chain uses TRBV30 with TRBJ1-3, with 7 nucleotides matching TRBD1. The germline V gene has CDR1 GTSNPN and CDR2 SVGIG (reference sequence). The trim removed 7 bases at V and 3 bases at J, leaving 9 bases unmatched. This CDR3 has 14 amino acids. CDR3 nucleotide sequence: TGTGCCTTCACACAGGGGTTTAGTGGAAACACCATATATTTT. This codes for CAFTQGFSGNTIYF.

This chain connects TRBV28 to TRBJ2-7; D may be TRBD1 (5 bases). This CDR3 comprises 13 residues. V was cut by 3 bases and J by 6 bases, with 12 bases left in between. CDR1 is MDHEN, CDR2 SYDVKM, per germline. The DNA of the CDR3 is TGTGCCAGCAGTTTCGTCAGGGTGCGCGAGCAGTACTTC. Amino acid sequence: CASSFVRVREQYF. Drawing the rest from reference TRBV28 and TRBJ2-7, the complete variable domain is DVKVTQSSRYLVKRTGEKVFLECVQDMDHENMFWYRQDPGLGLRLIYFSYDVKMKEKGDIPEGYSVSREKKERFSLILESASTNQTSMYLCASSFVRVREQYFGPGTRLTVT.

The V and J genes are TRBV11-2 and TRBJ2-3; D ambiguous. Trimming stripped 1 base from V and 2 bases from J, with 10 bases between. Germline loops: CDR1 SGHAT, CDR2 FQNNGV. CDR3 size: 15 residues. The CDR3 loop is CASSLVISITDTQYF. For the CDR3, the DNA is TGTGCCAGCAGCTTAGTGATAAGCATCACAGATACGCAGTATTTT.

V gene TRBV30 combines with J gene TRBJ1-1, with D hard to call. The CDR3 contains 11 residues. Germline V gives CDR1 GTSNPN, CDR2 SVGIG (reference sequence). The V end was cut by 3 bases, the J end by 6 bases, with 8 bases between. This chain's CDR3 is CAWSSPAEAFF. The CDR3 bases are TGTGCCTGGAGCTCCCCAGCTGAAGCTTTCTTT.

Comments on this clonotype: Sequence at one end of the junction differs from germline and may be a read error. This chain links TRBV6-1 with TRBJ2-5, with 8 bases matching TRBD2. The length of the CDR3 is 15 residues. Germline assignment: CDR1 MNHNS and CDR2 SASEGT. The CDR3 loop reads CAISEYAGGGETQYF. The DNA of the CDR3 is TGTGCCATCAGTGAGTACGCGGGAGGAGGGGAGACCCAGTACTTC.

The V gene is TRBV11-2, the J gene TRBJ1-2; no reliable D call. Trimming cost V 5 bases and J 7 bases, with 23 bases left between them. Germline V gene sequence: CDR1 SGHAT, CDR2 FQNNGV. The CDR3 sequence is 16 residues long. The CDR3 loop reads CASSPEASLRHTGYTF. CDR3 in DNA: TGTGCCAGCAGCCCCGAAGCCTCCCTCCGCCACACTGGCTACACCTTC.

The J gene is TRBJ1-5, the V gene TRBV30; possibly TRBD1 for D (6 bases). The length of the CDR3 is 13 residues. Per germline, CDR1 GTSNPN and CDR2 SVGIG (reference sequence). V was clipped by 4 bases and J by 1 base, with 8 bases between them. CDR3 coding DNA: TGTGCCTGGACAGGGGACAGCAATCAGCCCCAGCATTTT. It specifies CAWTGDSNQPQHF.

The rearrangement links TRBV9 to TRBJ1-4; 10 bases agree with TRBD1. Germline CDR1 SGDLS, CDR2 YYNGEE. V trimming: 3 bases; J trimming: 7 bases; junction bases outside the gene matches: 6. The CDR3 is 15 residues long. The CDR3 DNA follows: TGTGCCAGCAGCGCCGGGGACAGGGGCGGTGAAAAACTGTTTTTT. Encoded protein: CASSAGDRGGEKLFF.

The chain joins TRBV30 to TRBJ1-6; maybe TRBD1 (5 bases). The V end lost 0 bases, the J end lost 6 bases, and 9 bases lay between the germline ends. Per the germline V gene, CDR1 is GTSNPN and CDR2 is SVGIG (reference sequence). The CDR3 is made up of 14 amino acids. The CDR3 loop is CAWSVWGTNSPLHF. CDR3 in DNA: TGTGCCTGGAGTGTATGGGGCACTAATTCACCCCTCCACTTT.

The CDR3 region is CASSYYAGGGSPLHF. CDR3 nucleotide sequence: TGTGCCAGCAGTTATTATGCGGGCGGGGGATCACCCCTCCACTTT. V and J are TRBV6-6 and TRBJ1-6; possibly TRBD1 for D (5 bases). From germline, CDR1 is MNHNY and CDR2 SVGAGI (reference sequence). The CDR3 runs 15 residues. V lost 3 bases and J 10 bases, leaving 16 bases between the germline ends.

The rearrangement joins TRBV20-1 to TRBJ1-5, with D tentatively TRBD1 (5 bases). Trimming removed 3 bases at V and 1 base at J, with 7 bases between. This CDR3 is built from 13 residues. Looked up from germline, CDR1 is DFQATT and CDR2 is SNEGSKA (reference sequence). The CDR3 coding sequence is TGCAGTGCTAGGGGGGACAGCAATCAGCCCCAGCATTTT. It is translated as CSARGDSNQPQHF.

V usage is TRBV30 and J usage is TRBJ1-1; D remains unclear. V lost 2 bases, J lost 1 base, and 5 bases lay in between. The length of the CDR3 is 12 residues. CDR1 and CDR2 (germline): GTSNPN, SVGIG (reference sequence). CDR3 DNA sequence: TGTGCCTGGAGTTCCGGGAACACTGAAGCTTTCTTT. Encoded protein: CAWSSGNTEAFF.